Presented here are 4 T cell receptor beta chains from one specimen sequenced in a study of PD-L1 blockade in urothelial cancer. Some clones are missing from TCRdb's copy, which holds only in-frame ones; the method was immunoSEQ multiplex PCR. The sample shows 45,000 to 50,000 clones, 88% of them seen only once. Sample: PBMCs, taken around atezolizumab (anti-PD-L1) treatment. These TCRs come from a man aged 80 or over with urothelial cancer.

This chain joins TRBV4-1 and TRBJ2-1; D might be TRBD1 (5 bases). From germline, CDR1 is MGHRA and CDR2 YSYEKL. CDR3 length equals 16 residues. V was pared by 1 base and J by 9 bases, with 19 bases between. The CDR3 sequence: CASSQGARTFSREQFF. DNA of the CDR3: TGCGCCAGCAGCCAAGGTGCAAGGACATTTAGTCGTGAGCAGTTCTTC.

The rearrangement links TRBV15 to TRBJ2-1; 7 nucleotides agree with TRBD2. CDR1 LNHNV and CDR2 YYDKDF come from the germline V gene (reference sequence). This CDR3 is 17 amino acids long. Germline trimming cut 0 bases from V and 2 bases from J; bases unmatched to any gene: 7. The CDR3: CATSREGGGSPYNEQFF. The DNA of the CDR3 is TGTGCCACCAGCAGAGAAGGCGGCGGGAGCCCCTACAATGAGCAGTTCTTC.

The CDR3 DNA reads TGTGCCAGCAGTGAGAAGGGAGACAGGGACTATTTT. Translated, it gives CASSEKGDRDYF. This rearrangement joins TRBV6-1 to TRBJ2-3; 7 nucleotides align to TRBD1. This CDR3 has 12 residues. The V and J ends lost 3 bases and 15 bases, in that order; junction bases with no gene match: 9. CDR1 MNHNS and CDR2 SASEGT come from the germline V gene.

This sequence joins TRBV29-1 and TRBJ2-7; 7 bases agree with TRBD1. Germline V gene sequence: CDR1 SQVTM, CDR2 ANQGSEA. The trim removed 5 bases at V and 3 bases at J, leaving 13 bases unmatched. This CDR3 region has 15 residues. The CDR3: CSVLKLKDRNYEQYF. The CDR3 region has the DNA TGCAGCGTTTTAAAACTAAAGGACAGGAACTACGAGCAGTACTTC.